This TCR beta chain was recorded in a study of fetal regulatory T cell absence and autoimmunity. About the research overall: Without clinical diabetes, IPEX patients showed exocrine pancreas autoimmunity.

TCRdb's copy holds only in-frame clones and misses some; the assay was immunoSEQ multiplex PCR. Among around 100,000 clones listed, about two thirds were seen once. Trimming removed 1 base at V and 5 bases at J, with 17 bases between. Germline CDR1 and CDR2: SGHAT and FQNNGV. This CDR3 is built from 16 residues. The gene calls are TRBV11-2 and TRBJ1-2; D may be TRBD1 (6 bases). This TCR was sampled from a male donor with IPEX syndrome. Sequencing used pancreas tissue. The CDR3 DNA reads as TGTGCCAGCAGCTTAGTAAGGGGGAAGGTCCCATATGGCTACACCTTC. It encodes CASSLVRGKVPYGYTF.